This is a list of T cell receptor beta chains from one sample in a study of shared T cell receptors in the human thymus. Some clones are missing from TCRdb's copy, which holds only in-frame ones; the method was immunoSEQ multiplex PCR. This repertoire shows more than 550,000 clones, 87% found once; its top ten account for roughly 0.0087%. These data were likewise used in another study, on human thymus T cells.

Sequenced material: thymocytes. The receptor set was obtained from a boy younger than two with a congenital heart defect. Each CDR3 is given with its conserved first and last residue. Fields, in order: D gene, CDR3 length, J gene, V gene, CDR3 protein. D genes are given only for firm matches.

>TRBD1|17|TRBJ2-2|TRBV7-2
CASSLGQGAPDTGELFF
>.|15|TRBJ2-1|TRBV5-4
CASSLYSQAHNEQFF
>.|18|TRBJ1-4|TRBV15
CATSRAGPSGALGEKLFF
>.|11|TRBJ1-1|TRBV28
CASRLNTEAFF
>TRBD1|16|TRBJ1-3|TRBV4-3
CASSQEETGDGNTIYF
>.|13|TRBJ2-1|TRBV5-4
CASSFSGNNEQFF
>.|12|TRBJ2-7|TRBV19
CASSTGSYEQYF
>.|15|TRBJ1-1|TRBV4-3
CASSQGVKGDTEAFF
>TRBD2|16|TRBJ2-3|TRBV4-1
CASSQDSGGGTDTQYF
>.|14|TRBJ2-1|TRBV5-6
CASRHPRYQNEQFF
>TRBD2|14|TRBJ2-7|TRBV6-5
CASSPTSGYYEQYF
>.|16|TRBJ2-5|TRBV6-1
CASSGRDNPYQETQYF
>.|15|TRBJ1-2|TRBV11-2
CASSTGLSPIYGYTF
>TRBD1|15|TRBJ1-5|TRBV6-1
CASSETAGGYQPQHF
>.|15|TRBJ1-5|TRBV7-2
CASSIKAGTTQPQHF
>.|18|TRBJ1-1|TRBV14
CASRELKFGTTLGGEAFF
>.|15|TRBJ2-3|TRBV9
CASSQKGDRKDTQYF
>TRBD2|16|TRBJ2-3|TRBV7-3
CASSLGGLAGRHTQYF
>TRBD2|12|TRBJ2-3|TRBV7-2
CASSGGADTQYF
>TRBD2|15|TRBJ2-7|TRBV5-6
CASSFLGGSSYEQYF
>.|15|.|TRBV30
CAWSVNVQALSEQYF
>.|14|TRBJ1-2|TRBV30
CAWSGPGSAYGYTF
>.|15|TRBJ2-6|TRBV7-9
CASSLRDSGANVLTF
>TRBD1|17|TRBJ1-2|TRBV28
CASSLKMTTGDYYGYTF
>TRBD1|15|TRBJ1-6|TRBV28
CASSSSTGNNSPLHF
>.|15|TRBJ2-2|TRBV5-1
CASSLHRVATGELFF
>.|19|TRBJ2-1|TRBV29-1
CSAPSYKYDNNEIYNEQFF
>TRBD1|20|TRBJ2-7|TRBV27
CASSSMPLPRTGGSSYEQYF
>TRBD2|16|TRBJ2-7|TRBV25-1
CASSDLAGGRTPEQYF
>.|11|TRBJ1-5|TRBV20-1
CSVGGNQPQHF
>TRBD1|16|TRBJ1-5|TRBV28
CASSLKFGTVNQPQHF
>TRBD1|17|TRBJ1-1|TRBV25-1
CASSDGTGHYMNTEAFF
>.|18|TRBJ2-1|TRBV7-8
CASSPISEEVVSYNEQFF
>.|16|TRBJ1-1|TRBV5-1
CASSLGLTRGNTEAFF
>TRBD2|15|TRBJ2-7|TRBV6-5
CASSHPSGSSYEQYF
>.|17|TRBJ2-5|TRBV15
CATSRDKDSLLGETQYF
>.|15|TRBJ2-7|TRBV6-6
CASSPDPGARYEQYF
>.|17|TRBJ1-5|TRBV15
CATSRDRGHLSNQPQHF
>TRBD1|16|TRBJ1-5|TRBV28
CATMPLDRGYNQPQHF
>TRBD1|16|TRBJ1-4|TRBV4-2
CASSQDGQGAREKLFF
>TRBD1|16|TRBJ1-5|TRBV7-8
CASSPRSGGINQPQHF
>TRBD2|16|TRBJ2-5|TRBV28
CASSINWASGEETQYF
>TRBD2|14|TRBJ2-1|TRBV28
CASAGTSGYNEQFF
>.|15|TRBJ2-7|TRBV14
CASSQDNRSSYEQYF
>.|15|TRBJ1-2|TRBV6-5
CASSYSRGGDYGYTF